This is a list of T cell receptor beta chains from one sample in a study of blood T cells in healthy people across ages. MiXCR was run by TCRdb on the 5' RACE reads, yielding one entry per CDR3 protein. The sample lists about 750,000 distinct CDR3 sequences; 50% to 65% were seen once. Sequencing was performed on blood. These receptors all come from a man older than 75 in good health. Both conserved end residues are part of each CDR3. A D gene is named only where the DNA matches it firmly. Clone sizes are given selectively: once, few, many, or a class where the clone is expanded.

- | - | TRBJ2-7 | TRBV7-2 | TGTGCCAGCAGCCGGGAGAGCACTGTATCCTACGAGCAGTACTTC | CASSRESTVSYEQYF
- | - | TRBJ1-2 | TRBV12-3/TRBV12-4 | TGTGCCAGCACCGAAGCCGGGGGGCCCTACTATGGCTACACCTTC | CASTEAGGPYYGYTF
- | - | TRBJ2-5 | TRBV10-3 | TGTGCCATCAGTGAGACTAGCCCGGATGAGCAGTACTTC | CAISETSPDEQYF
- | - | TRBJ1-4 | TRBV29-1 | TGCAGCGTTGGGGGGAGAGCTAATGAAAAACTGTTTTTT | CSVGGRANEKLFF
once | TRBD1 | TRBJ2-5 | TRBV6-6 | TGTGCCAGCAGTTCTCACCGGGACAGCCAAGAGACCCAGTACTTC | CASSSHRDSQETQYF
- | TRBD1 | TRBJ2-1 | TRBV5-1 | TGCGCCAGCAGCCCCCGGACAGGGTTCGACAATGAGCAGTTCTTC | CASSPRTGFDNEQFF
- | - | TRBJ2-7 | TRBV7-2 | TGTGCCAGCAGCGAGGGCCCGGGGGTTGGGGAGCAGTACTTC | CASSEGPGVGEQYF
few | - | TRBJ2-7 | TRBV20-1 | TGCAGTGCTCTGGGAGGGGGTTACGAGCAGTACTTC | CSALGGGYEQYF
- | TRBD2 | TRBJ2-3 | TRBV10-2 | TGCCCCAGCAGTGAGAGACGGGGGGGCGCAGATACGCAGTATTTT | CPSSERRGGADTQYF
- | - | TRBJ1-2 | TRBV10-3 | TGTGCCATCAGTGAGTCGATTGCGAAAGTGGGGGAATATGGCTACACCTTC | CAISESIAKVGEYGYTF
few | - | TRBJ2-4 | TRBV12-3/TRBV12-4 | TGTGCCAGCAGCACGGGACCGAAAAACATTCAGTACTTC | CASSTGPKNIQYF
few | - | TRBJ1-4 | TRBV4-2 | TGTGCCAGCAGCCAAGGCCCGGAGGGTAGAAAACTGTTTTTT | CASSQGPEGRKLFF
- | - | TRBJ2-7 | TRBV6-5 | TGTGCCAGCGGTTACTCGAAGTGGGTTTCCTACGAGCAGTACTTC | CASGYSKWVSYEQYF
- | - | TRBJ2-7 | TRBV6-1 | TGTGCCAGCACCAGGGTCTCCTACGAGCAGTACTTC | CASTRVSYEQYF
- | - | TRBJ2-4 | TRBV7-2 | TGTGCCAGCAGCTTAGTTGCGCTGGCCAAAAACATTCAGTACTTC | CASSLVALAKNIQYF
- | - | TRBJ2-1 | TRBV20-1 | TGCAGTGCTAGCCGGCAGGGACCCTACAATGAGCAGTTCTTC | CSASRQGPYNEQFF
- | TRBD1 | TRBJ1-1 | TRBV7-2 | TGTGCCAGCAGCTCTTACAGGGGGCAAACTCCTGAAGCTTTCTTT | CASSSYRGQTPEAFF
- | - | TRBJ2-3 | TRBV7-3 | TGTGCCAGCAGCTTAGGGGAGCCTAGCACAGATACGCAGTATTTT | CASSLGEPSTDTQYF
few | TRBD1 | TRBJ2-5 | TRBV20-1 | TGCAGTGCTAGAGATCTATCGACAGGGAAAGAGACCCAGTACTTC | CSARDLSTGKETQYF
few | TRBD1 | TRBJ1-2 | TRBV12-3/TRBV12-4 | TGTGCCAGCAGTTTCGGGACAGATAACTATGGCTACACCTTC | CASSFGTDNYGYTF
few | TRBD2 | TRBJ2-4 | TRBV7-9 | TGTGCCAGCAGCTCCACAGCAGGCTTGCGGGAGCTAGCCAAAAACATTCAGTACTTC | CASSSTAGLRELAKNIQYF
once | TRBD1 | TRBJ1-1 | TRBV5-1 | TGCGCCGGCAGCTCGCGAAGGGACAGGGGGAACACTGAAGCTTTCTTT | CAGSSRRDRGNTEAFF
- | TRBD2 | TRBJ2-1 | TRBV5-6 | TGTGCCAGCAGCTTTGGGACTAGCGGGAGGAGCTCCTACAATGAGCAGTTCTTC | CASSFGTSGRSSYNEQFF
- | TRBD2 | TRBJ2-1 | TRBV11-1 | TGTGCCAGCAGCAACCCTACCCGGGACAGGGAACTAGCGGGAGGGTATAATGAGCAGTTCTTC | CASSNPTRDRELAGGYNEQFF
- | - | TRBJ2-7 | TRBV28 | TGTGCCAGCAGTTTAAGCTTCTCCTCCTACGAGCAGTACTTC | CASSLSFSSYEQYF
- | - | TRBJ2-7 | TRBV5-1 | TGCGCCACCGGTAGCGGCCTCGGGGACGAGCAGTACTTC | CATGSGLGDEQYF